This TCR beta chain came from a study of long-term antiretroviral therapy in people with HIV. Overall study results and limits: Every time point showed a repertoire led by clones expanded before ART.

About this clone itself: As yet, its antigen is unknown.

Runs used v3.0 of the immunoSEQ assay and were done at survey level. What sequencing targeted per sample was 40,000-50,000 T-cell genomes. Sequencing was performed with immunoSEQ multiplex PCR; in TCRdb, only in-frame clones are kept and a portion is missing. Among under 20,000 clones, just under 80% were seen once, and the ten largest hold roughly 13%. Germline CDR1 reads MNHNY; CDR2 reads SVGAGI (reference sequence). The CDR3 is 16 residues long. After removal of 8 bases from V and 5 bases from J, the junction contained 11 bases not matched to a gene. Two or more post-ART PBMC samples, plus at least one pre-ART sample, were available for each donor. Specimens held about 0.95-10 million cryopreserved PBMC prior to DNA extraction.

The specimen comprised unsorted PBMCs, sampled 0.3 years after starting antiretroviral therapy. The receptor's source is a woman aged 45 to 65 with HIV. V gene TRBV6-6 combines with J gene TRBJ1-4; 10 positions match TRBD1. The CDR3 is CASDVTGTGENEKLFF. The CDR3 DNA is TGTGCCAGCGACGTTACGGGGACAGGGGAGAATGAAAAACTGTTTTTT.